In this sample, the clone carrying this TCR beta chain turned up a few times. Construction of the TCR beta libraries employed iRepertoire HTBI primers in conjunction with Arm-PCR of CDR3 regions. TCRdb ran MiXCR on the multiplex PCR reads and lists one entry per CDR3 protein. The data contain 400,000 to 500,000 distinct CDR3 sequences, around 17% of them singletons. The time point was: newly diagnosed GD, antithyroid drugs for less than 3 months. Extracted PBMC RNA gave rise to the TCR library. These data belong to a study of regulatory T cells in long-lasting Graves disease. Study background: Graves' patients with a new diagnosis had received antithyroid drugs under 3 months.

This CDR3 contains 14 residues. Germline V lookup: CDR1 SGHTA, CDR2 FQGNSA. Trimming took 5 bases from V and 4 from J; bases not matched to a gene: 4. This sample also belongs to another study, concerning T cells in Graves' hyperthyroidism and ophthalmopathy. This second report adds: Diagnoses used clinical symptoms, serum thyroxine and TRAb, thyroid ultrasound and orbital computed tomography. In the analysis, a 13 V-J model separated ophthalmopathy from stable hyperthyroidism.

The sequence was collected from a woman between 18 and 30 years old with Graves disease. Source: peripheral blood mononuclear cells (PBMCs), taken at new diagnosis, from a patient treated with antithyroid drugs. The chain carries TRBV7-2 and TRBJ2-5; 10 nucleotides agree with TRBD2. The CDR3 protein is CASSARLAGETQYF. CDR3 sequence (DNA): TGTGCCAGCAGCGCACGACTAGCGGGAGAGACCCAGTACTTC.